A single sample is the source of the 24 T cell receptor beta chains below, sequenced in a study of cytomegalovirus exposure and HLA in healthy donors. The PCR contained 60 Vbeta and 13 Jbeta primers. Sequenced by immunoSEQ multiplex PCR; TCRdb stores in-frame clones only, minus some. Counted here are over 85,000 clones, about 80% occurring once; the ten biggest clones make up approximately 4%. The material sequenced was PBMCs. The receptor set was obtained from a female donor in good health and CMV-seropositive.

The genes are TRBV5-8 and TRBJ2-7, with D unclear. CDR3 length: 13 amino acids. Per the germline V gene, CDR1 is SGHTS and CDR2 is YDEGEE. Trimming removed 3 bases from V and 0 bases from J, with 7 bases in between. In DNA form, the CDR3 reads TGTGCCAGCAGCTCCGGGTACTCCTACGAGCAGTACTTC. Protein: CASSSGYSYEQYF.

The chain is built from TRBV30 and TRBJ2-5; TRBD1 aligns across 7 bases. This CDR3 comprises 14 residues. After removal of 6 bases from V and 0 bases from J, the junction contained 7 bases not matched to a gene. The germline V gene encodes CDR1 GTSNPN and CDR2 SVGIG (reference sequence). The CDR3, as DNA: TGTGCCTGCGGGGACAGACTATACCAAGAGACCCAGTACTTC. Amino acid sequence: CACGDRLYQETQYF.

The CDR3, as DNA: TGTGCCAGCAGTACCGGGGACGGCGCGGGGTACGAGCAGTACTTC. Translation gives CASSTGDGAGYEQYF. V usage is TRBV6-5 and J usage is TRBJ2-7, with D tentatively TRBD2 (6 bases). CDR1 and CDR2 from the germline V gene are MNHEY and SVGAGI. This CDR3 region has 15 residues. V shed 5 bases and J shed 4 bases, with 18 bases lying between them.

CDR3 nucleotide sequence: TGTGCCAGCAGCCGAATTAAGCAGAACACTGAAGCTTTCTTT. This encodes CASSRIKQNTEAFF. This chain uses TRBV11-2 with TRBJ1-1; D unresolved. The CDR3 consists of 14 residues. V was cut by 5 bases and J by 1 base, with 11 bases left in between. CDR1 and CDR2 from the germline V gene are SGHAT and FQNNGV.

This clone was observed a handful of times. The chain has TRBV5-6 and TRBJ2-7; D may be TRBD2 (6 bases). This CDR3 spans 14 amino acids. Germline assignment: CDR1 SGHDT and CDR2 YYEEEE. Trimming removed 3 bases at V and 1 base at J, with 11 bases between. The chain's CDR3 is CASSSWDSSYEQYF. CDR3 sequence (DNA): TGTGCCAGCAGCTCCTGGGACTCTTCCTACGAGCAGTACTTC.

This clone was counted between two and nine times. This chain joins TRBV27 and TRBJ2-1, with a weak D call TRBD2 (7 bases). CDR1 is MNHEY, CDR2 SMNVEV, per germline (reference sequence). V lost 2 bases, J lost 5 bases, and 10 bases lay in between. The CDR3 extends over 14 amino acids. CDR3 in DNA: TGTGCCAGCAGTTTAGGGGGGGCTCACAATGAGCAGTTCTTC. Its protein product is CASSLGGAHNEQFF.

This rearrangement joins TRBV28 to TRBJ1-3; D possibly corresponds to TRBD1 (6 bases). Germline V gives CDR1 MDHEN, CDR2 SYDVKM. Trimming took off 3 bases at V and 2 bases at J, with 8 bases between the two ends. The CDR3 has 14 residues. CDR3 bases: TGTGCCAGCAGTTTTTACAGGGCTGGAAACACCATATATTTT. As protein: CASSFYRAGNTIYF.

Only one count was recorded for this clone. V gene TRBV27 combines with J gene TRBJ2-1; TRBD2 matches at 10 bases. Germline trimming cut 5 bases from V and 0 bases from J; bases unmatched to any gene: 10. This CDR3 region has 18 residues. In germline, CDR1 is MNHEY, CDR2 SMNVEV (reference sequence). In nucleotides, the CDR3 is TGTGCCAGCAGTCCTCCTCTAGCGGGGGTTAGCTCCTACAATGAGCAGTTCTTC. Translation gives CASSPPLAGVSSYNEQFF.

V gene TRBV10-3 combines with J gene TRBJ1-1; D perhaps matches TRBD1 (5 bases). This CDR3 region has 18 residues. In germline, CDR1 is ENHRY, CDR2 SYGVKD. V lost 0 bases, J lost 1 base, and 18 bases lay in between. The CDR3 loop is CAISESFRQTQRNTEAFF. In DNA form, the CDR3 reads TGTGCCATCAGTGAGTCCTTTCGACAGACCCAACGGAACACTGAAGCTTTCTTT.

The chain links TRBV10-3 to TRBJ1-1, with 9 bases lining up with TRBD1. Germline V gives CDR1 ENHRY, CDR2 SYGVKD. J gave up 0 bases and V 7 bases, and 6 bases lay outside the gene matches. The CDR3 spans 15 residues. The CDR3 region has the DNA TGTGCCATCACCCCCAGGACAGGGGTGAACACTGAAGCTTTCTTT. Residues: CAITPRTGVNTEAFF.

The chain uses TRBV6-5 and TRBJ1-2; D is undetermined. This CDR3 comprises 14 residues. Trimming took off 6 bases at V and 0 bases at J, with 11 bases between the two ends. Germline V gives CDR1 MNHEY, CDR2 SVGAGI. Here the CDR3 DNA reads TGTGCCAGCAGGGCGGGGAGTTCTAACTATGGCTACACCTTC. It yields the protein CASRAGSSNYGYTF.

In nucleotides, the CDR3 is TGTGCCAGCGGTGGGGGGAATCAGCCCCAGCATTTT. This translates into CASGGGNQPQHF. This chain uses TRBV7-9 with TRBJ1-5; possibly TRBD1 for D (5 bases). The length of the CDR3 is 12 residues. CDR1 and CDR2 from the germline V gene are SEHNR and FQNEAQ (reference sequence). V lost 8 bases and J 4 bases, leaving 9 bases between the germline ends.

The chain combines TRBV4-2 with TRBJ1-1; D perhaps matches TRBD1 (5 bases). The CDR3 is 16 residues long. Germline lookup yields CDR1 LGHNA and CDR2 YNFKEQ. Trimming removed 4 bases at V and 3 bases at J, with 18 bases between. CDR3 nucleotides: TGTGCCAGCAGCCTAGGGCAGGGTGGCGGTGACACTGAAGCTTTCTTT. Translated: CASSLGQGGGDTEAFF.

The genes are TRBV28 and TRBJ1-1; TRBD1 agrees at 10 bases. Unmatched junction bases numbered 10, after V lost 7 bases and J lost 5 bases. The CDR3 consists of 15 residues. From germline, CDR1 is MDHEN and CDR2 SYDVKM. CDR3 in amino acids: CASIPSGQGITEAFF. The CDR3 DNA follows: TGTGCCAGCATCCCCTCGGGACAGGGGATAACTGAAGCTTTCTTT.

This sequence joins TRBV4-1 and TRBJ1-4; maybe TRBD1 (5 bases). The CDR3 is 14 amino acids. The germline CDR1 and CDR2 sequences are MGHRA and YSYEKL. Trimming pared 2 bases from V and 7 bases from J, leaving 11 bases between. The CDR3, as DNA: TGCGCCAGCAGCCAATTGGGCCAGGGTGAAAAACTGTTTTTT. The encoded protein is CASSQLGQGEKLFF.

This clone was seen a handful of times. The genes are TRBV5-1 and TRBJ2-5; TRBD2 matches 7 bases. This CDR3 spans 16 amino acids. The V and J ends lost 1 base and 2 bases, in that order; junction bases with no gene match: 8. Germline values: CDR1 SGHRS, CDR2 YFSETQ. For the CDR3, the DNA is TGCGCCAGCAGCTTGTGGGGGAGGGAGGCACAAGAGACCCAGTACTTC. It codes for CASSLWGREAQETQYF.

CDR3 sequence: CASSLGGGIKRELFF. The CDR3 DNA follows: TGTGCCAGCAGCTTAGGGGGGGGCATCAAGAGGGAGCTGTTTTTT. The rearrangement uses TRBV7-2 and TRBJ2-2; TRBD2 might be the D (7 bases). The V end was cut by 1 base, the J end by 9 bases, with 15 bases between. CDR3 length: 15 amino acids. In germline, CDR1 is SGHTA, CDR2 FQGNSA.

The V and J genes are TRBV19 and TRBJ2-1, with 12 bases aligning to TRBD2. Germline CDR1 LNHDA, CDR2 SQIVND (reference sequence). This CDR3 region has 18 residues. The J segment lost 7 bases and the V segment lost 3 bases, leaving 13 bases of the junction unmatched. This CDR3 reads CASSISRLAGALGNEQFF. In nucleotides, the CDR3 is TGTGCCAGTAGTATTTCCAGACTAGCGGGAGCCCTGGGGAATGAGCAGTTCTTC. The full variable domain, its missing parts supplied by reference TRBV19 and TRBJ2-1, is DGGITQSPKYLFRKEGQNVTLSCEQNLNHDAMYWYRQDPGQGLRLIYYSQIVNDFQKGDIAEGYSVSREKKESFPLTVTSAQKNPTAFYLCASSISRLAGALGNEQFFGPGTRLTVL.

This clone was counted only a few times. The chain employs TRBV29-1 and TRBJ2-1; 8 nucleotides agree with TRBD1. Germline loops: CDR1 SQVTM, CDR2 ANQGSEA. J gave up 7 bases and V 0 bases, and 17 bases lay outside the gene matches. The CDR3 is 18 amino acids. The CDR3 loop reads CSVEDPTRPDRVWNEQFF. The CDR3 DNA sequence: TGCAGCGTTGAAGATCCCACCCGCCCGGACAGGGTGTGGAATGAGCAGTTCTTC.

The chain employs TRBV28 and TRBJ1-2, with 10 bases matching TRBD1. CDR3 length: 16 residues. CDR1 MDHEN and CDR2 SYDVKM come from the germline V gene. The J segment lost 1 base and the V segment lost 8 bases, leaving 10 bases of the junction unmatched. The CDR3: CASVTTRTGGNYGYTF. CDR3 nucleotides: TGTGCCAGCGTTACCACCAGGACAGGGGGTAACTATGGCTACACCTTC.

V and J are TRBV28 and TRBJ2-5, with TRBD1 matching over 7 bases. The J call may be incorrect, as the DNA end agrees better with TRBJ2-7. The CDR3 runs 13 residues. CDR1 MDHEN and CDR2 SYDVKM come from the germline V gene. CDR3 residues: CARLRDSSYEQYF. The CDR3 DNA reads TGTGCCAGGCTCCGGGACAGCTCCTACGAGCAGTACTTC.

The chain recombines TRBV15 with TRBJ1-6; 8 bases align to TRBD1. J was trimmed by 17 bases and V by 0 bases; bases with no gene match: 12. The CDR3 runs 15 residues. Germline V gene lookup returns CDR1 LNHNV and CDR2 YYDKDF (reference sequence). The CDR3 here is CATSREAGGPKVIHF. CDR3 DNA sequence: TGTGCCACCAGCAGAGAAGCAGGGGGCCCCAAGGTAATCCACTTT.

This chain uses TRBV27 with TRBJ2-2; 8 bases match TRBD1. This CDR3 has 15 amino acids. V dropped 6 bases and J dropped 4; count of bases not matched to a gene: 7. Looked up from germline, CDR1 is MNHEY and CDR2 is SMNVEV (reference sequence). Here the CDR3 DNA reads TGTGCCAGCAGCACCGGCACAGGGGGCACCGGGGAGCTGTTTTTT. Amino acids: CASSTGTGGTGELFF.

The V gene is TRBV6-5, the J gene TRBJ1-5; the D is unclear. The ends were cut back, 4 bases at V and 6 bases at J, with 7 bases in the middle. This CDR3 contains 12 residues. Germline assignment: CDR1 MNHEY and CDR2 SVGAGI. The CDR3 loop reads CASSSGVQPQHF. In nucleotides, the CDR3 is TGTGCCAGCAGTTCCGGGGTTCAGCCCCAGCATTTT.